A selection of T cell receptor beta chains follows, all from one sample in a study of blood T cell repertoires in COVID-19. Using immunoSEQ multiplex PCR, the repertoire was profiled, and TCRdb retains in-frame clones only, with some absent. The sample lists about 200,000 clones; roughly four fifths were seen once. Input material: PBMCs or T cells enriched from blood (not recorded which). These receptors all come from a man aged 35 to 55 who had recovered from COVID-19. CDR3s include the opening cysteine and the closing phenylalanine or tryptophan. D genes are given only for firm matches. Clone size is stated in some rows and not others, as once, few, many or a class when expanded.

d_call j_call clone_size v_call cdr3_aa
. TRBJ2-3 few TRBV12-3/TRBV12-4 CASSRLADTQYF
TRBD1 TRBJ1-5 . TRBV5-6 CASSLNRQGNQPQHF
TRBD1 TRBJ1-2 . TRBV5-1 CASSLGGTVENGYTF
TRBD1 TRBJ1-2 . TRBV2 CASTSGQGMISGYTF
TRBD1 TRBJ2-7 once TRBV28 CASRTAGTGNPYEQYF
. TRBJ2-3 many TRBV19 CASSPGQTSTDTQYF
TRBD2 TRBJ2-1 . TRBV7-6 CASSLEIAGPLGGEQFF
TRBD2 TRBJ2-3 . TRBV9 CASSVGGTSKSDTQYF
. TRBJ2-3 . TRBV5-1 CASSPGGGRTDTQYF
. TRBJ1-3 . TRBV15 CATSSRDNLGNTIYF